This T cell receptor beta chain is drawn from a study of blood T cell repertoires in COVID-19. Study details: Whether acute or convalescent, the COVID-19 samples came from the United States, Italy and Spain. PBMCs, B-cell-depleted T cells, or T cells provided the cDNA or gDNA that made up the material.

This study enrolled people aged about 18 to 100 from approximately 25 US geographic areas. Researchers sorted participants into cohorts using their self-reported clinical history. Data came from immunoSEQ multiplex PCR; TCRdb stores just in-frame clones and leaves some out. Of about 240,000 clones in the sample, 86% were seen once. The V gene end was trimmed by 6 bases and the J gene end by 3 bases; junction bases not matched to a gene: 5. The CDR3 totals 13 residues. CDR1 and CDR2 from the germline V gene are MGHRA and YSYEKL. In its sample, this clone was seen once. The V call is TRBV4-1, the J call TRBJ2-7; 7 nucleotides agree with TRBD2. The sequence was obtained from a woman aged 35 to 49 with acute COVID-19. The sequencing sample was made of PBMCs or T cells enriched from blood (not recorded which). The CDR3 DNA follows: TGCGCCAGCAGGGCGGGAGAGCGCTACGAGCAGTACTTC. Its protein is CASRAGERYEQYF.